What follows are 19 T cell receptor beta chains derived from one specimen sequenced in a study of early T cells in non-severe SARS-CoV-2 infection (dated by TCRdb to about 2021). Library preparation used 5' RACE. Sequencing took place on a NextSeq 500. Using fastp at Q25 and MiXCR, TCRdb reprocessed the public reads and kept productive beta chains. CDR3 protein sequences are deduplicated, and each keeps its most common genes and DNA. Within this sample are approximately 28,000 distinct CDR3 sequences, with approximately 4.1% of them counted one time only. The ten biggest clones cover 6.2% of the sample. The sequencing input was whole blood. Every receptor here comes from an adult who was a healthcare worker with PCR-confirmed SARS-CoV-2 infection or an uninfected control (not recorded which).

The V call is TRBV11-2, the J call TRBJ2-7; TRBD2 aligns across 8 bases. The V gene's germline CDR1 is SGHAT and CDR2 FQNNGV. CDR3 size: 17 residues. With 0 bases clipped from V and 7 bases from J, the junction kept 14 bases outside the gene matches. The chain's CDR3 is CASSLERSGTRLREQYF. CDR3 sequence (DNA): TGTGCCAGCAGCTTAGAGCGCTCCGGGACTAGACTTCGGGAGCAGTACTTC. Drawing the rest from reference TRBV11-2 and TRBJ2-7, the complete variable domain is EAGVAQSPRYKIIEKRQSVAFWCNPISGHATLYWYQQILGQGPKLLIQFQNNGVVDDSQLPKDRFSAERLKGVDSTLKIQPAKLEDSAVYLCASSLERSGTRLREQYFGPGTRLTVT.

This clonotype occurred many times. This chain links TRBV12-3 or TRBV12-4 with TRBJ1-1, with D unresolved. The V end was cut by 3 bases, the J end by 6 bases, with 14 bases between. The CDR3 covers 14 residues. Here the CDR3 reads CASSLGHSNAEAFF. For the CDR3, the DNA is TGTGCCAGCAGTTTGGGCCACTCCAACGCTGAAGCTTTCTTT.

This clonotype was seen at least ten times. The CDR3 sequence is CASSLPGPYEQYF. The CDR3 nucleotides are TGTGCCAGCAGCTTGCCAGGCCCCTACGAGCAGTACTTC. The chain uses TRBV7-9 and TRBJ2-7; no reliable D call. Germline V gene sequence: CDR1 SEHNR, CDR2 FQNEAQ (reference sequence). This CDR3 is built from 13 residues. V was pared by 3 bases and J by 2 bases, with 8 bases between.

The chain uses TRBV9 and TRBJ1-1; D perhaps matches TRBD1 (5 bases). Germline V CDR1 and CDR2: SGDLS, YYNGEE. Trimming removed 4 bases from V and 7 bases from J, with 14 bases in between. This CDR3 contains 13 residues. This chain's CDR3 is CASSTSPGGEAFF. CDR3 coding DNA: TGTGCCAGCAGCACCAGCCCCGGGGGTGAAGCTTTCTTT.

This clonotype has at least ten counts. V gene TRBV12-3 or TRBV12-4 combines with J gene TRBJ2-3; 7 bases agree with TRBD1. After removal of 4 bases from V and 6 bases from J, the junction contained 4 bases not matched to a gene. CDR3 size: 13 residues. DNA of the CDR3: TGTGCCAGCAGTTGGATACAGGGGGATACGCAGTATTTT. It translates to CASSWIQGDTQYF.

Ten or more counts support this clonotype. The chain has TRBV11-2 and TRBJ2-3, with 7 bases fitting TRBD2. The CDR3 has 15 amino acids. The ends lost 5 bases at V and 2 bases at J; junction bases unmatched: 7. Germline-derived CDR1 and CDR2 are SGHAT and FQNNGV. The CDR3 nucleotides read TGTGCCAGCAGCCCCCGCGGGGGAAACACAGATACGCAGTATTTT. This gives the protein CASSPRGGNTDTQYF.

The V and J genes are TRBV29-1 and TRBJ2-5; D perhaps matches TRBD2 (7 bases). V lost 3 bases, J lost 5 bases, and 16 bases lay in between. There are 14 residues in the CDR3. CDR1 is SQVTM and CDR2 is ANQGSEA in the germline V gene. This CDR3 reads CSVDGGLSQETQYF. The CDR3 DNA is TGCAGCGTTGACGGGGGGCTATCACAGGAGACCCAGTACTTC.

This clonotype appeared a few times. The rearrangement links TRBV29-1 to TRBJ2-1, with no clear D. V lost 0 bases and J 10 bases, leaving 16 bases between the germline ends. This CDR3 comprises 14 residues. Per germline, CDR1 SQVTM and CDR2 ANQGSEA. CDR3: CSVEDPTLFGEQFF. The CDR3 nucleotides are TGCAGCGTTGAAGATCCTACCCTTTTTGGAGAGCAGTTCTTC.

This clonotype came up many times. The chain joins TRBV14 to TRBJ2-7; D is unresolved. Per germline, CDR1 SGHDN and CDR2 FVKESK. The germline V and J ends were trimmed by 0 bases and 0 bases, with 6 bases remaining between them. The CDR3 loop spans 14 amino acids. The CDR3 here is CASSQDLSSYEQYF. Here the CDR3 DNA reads TGTGCCAGCAGCCAAGATTTGAGCTCCTACGAGCAGTACTTC.

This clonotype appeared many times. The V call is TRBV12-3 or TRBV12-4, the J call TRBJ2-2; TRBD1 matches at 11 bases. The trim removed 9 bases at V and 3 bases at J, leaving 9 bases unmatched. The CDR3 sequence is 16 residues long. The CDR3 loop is CASTRGDRGYTGELFF. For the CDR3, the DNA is TGTGCCAGTACAAGGGGGGACAGGGGGTACACCGGGGAGCTGTTTTTT.

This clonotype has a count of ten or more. CDR3 protein: CAWNRGTGELFF. The CDR3 nucleotides are TGTGCCTGGAACAGAGGGACCGGGGAGCTGTTTTTT. This chain joins TRBV30 and TRBJ2-2; tentative D call: TRBD2 (5 bases). The CDR3 is made up of 12 amino acids. CDR1 GTSNPN and CDR2 SVGIG come from the germline V gene (reference sequence). The V end was cut by 4 bases, the J end by 5 bases, with 8 bases between. The whole variable domain, filled in from reference TRBV30 and TRBJ2-2, reads SQTIHQWPATLVQPVGSPLSLECTVEGTSNPNLYWYRQAAGRGLQLLFYSVGIGQISSEVPQNLSASRPQDRQFILSSKKLLLSDSGFYLCAWNRGTGELFFGEGSRLTVL.

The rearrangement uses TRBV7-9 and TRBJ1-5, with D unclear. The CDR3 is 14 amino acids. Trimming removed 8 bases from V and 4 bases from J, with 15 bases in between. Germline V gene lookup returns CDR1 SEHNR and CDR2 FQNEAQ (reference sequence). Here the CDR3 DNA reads TGTGCCAGCGGACGGACGGAGCTTAATCAGCCCCAGCATTTT. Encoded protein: CASGRTELNQPQHF. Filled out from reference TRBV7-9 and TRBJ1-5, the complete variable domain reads DTGVSQNPRHKITKRGQNVTFRCDPISEHNRLYWYRQTLGQGPEFLTYFQNEAQLEKSRLLSDRFSAERPKGSFSTLEIQRTEQGDSAMYLCASGRTELNQPQHFGDGTRLSIL.

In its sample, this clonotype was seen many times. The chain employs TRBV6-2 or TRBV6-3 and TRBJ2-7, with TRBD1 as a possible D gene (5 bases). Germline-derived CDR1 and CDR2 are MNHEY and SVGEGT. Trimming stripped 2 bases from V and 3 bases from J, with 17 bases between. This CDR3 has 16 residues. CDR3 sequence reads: CASSYDMAGRYYEQYF. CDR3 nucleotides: TGTGCCAGCAGTTACGATATGGCAGGGCGGTACTACGAGCAGTACTTC.

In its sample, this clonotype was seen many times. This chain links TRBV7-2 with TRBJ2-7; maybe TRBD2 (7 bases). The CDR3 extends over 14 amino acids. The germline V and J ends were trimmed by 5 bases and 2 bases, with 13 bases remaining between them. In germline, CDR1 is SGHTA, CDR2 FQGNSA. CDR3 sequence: CASSQQGGPYEQYF. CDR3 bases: TGTGCCAGCAGCCAACAGGGAGGGCCCTACGAGCAGTACTTC.

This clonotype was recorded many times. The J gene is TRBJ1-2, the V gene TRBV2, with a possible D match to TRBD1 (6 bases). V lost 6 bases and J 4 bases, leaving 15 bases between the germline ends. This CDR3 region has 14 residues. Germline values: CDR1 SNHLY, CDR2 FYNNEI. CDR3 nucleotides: TGTGCCAGCAGCTCCCAGGGACACCTCTATGGCTACACCTTC. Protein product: CASSSQGHLYGYTF.

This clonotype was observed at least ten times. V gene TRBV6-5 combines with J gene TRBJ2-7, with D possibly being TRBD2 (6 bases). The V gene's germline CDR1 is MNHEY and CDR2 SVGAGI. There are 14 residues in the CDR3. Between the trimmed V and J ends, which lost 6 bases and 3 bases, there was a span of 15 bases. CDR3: CASRRTGRDYEQYF. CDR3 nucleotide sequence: TGTGCCAGCAGACGAACGGGGCGGGACTACGAGCAGTACTTC.

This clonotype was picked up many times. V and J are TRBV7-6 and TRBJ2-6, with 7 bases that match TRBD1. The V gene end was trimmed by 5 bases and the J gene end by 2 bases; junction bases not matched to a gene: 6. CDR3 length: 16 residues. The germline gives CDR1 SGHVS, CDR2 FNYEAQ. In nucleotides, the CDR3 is TGTGCCAGCAGCAGAAACAGGGGAACTGGGGCCAACGTCCTGACTTTC. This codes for CASSRNRGTGANVLTF. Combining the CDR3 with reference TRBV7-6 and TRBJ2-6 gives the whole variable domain GAGVSQSPRYKVTKRGQDVALRCDPISGHVSLYWYRQALGQGPEFLTYFNYEAQQDKSGLPNDRFSAERPEGSISTLTIQRTEQRDSAMYRCASSRNRGTGANVLTFGAGSRLTVL.

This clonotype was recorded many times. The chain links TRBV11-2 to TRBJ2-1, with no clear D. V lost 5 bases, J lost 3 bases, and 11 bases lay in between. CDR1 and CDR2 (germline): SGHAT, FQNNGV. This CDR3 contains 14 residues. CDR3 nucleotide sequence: TGTGCCAGCAGCCTAAACTGGGGCTACAATGAGCAGTTCTTC. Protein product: CASSLNWGYNEQFF.

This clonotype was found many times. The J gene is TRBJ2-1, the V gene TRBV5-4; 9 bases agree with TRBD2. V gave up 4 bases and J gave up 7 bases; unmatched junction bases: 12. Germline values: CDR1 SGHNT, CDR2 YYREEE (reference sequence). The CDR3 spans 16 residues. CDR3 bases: TGTGCCAGCAGCCCTCCCCGCGGGGGGGGGTCTAATGAGCAGTTCTTC. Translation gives CASSPPRGGGSNEQFF.